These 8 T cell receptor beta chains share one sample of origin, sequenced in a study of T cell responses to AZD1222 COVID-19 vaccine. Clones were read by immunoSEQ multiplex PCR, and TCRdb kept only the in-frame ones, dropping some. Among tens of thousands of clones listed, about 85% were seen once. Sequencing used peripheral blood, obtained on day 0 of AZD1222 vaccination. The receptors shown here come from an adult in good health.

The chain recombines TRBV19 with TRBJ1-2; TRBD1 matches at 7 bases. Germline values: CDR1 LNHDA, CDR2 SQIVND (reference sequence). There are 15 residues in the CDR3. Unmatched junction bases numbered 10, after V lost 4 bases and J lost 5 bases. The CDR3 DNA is TGTGCCAGTAGTAATACAGGGGAGCGATCGTATGGCTACACCTTC. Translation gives CASSNTGERSYGYTF. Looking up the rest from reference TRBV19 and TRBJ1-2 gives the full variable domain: DGGITQSPKYLFRKEGQNVTLSCEQNLNHDAMYWYRQDPGQGLRLIYYSQIVNDFQKGDIAEGYSVSREKKESFPLTVTSAQKNPTAFYLCASSNTGERSYGYTFGSGTRLTVV.

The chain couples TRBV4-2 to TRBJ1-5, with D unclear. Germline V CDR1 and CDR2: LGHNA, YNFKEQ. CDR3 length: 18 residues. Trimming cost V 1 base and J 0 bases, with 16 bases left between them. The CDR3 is CASSQGFTGRYSNQPQHF. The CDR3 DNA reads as TGTGCCAGCAGCCAAGGGTTTACTGGGAGATATAGCAATCAGCCCCAGCATTTT.

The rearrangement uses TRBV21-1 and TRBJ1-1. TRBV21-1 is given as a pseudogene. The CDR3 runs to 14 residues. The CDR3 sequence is CASSKAVGGTEAFF. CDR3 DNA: TGTGCCAGCAGCAAAGCGGTCGGGGGCACTGAAGCTTTCTTT.

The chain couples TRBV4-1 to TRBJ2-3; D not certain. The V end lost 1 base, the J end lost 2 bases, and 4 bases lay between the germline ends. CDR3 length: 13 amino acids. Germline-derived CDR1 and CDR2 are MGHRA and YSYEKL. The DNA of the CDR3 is TGCGCCAGCAGCCAAGGCTTCACAGATACGCAGTATTTT. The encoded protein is CASSQGFTDTQYF.

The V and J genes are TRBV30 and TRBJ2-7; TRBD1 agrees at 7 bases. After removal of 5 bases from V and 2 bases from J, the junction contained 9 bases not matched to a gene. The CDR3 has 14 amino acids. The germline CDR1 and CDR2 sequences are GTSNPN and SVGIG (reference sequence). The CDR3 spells CAWVPDTGAYEQYF. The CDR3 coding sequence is TGTGCCTGGGTGCCAGATACAGGGGCCTACGAGCAGTACTTC.

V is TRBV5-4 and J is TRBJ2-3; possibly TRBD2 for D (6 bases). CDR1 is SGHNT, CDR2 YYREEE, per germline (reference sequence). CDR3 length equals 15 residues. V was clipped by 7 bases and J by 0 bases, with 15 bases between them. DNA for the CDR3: TGTGCCAGCGGACGCGGGACCTCTAGCACAGATACGCAGTATTTT. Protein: CASGRGTSSTDTQYF.

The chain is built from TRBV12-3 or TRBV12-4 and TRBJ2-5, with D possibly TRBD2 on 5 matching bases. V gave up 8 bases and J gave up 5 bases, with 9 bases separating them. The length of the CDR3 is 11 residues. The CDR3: CASGWRETQYF. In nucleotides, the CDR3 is TGTGCCAGCGGATGGAGGGAGACCCAGTACTTC.

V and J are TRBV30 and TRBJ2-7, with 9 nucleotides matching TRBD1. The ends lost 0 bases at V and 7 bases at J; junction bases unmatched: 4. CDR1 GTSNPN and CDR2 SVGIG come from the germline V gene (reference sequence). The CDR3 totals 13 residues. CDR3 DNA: TGTGCCTGGAGTGTTTACAGGGGGCAGGAGCAGTACTTC. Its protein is CAWSVYRGQEQYF. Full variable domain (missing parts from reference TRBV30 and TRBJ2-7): SQTIHQWPATLVQPVGSPLSLECTVEGTSNPNLYWYRQAAGRGLQLLFYSVGIGQISSEVPQNLSASRPQDRQFILSSKKLLLSDSGFYLCAWSVYRGQEQYFGPGTRLTVT.